This record looks at one T cell receptor (beta chain) sequence and its context. What it binds is not known. The data belong to a study of immune heterogeneity within non-small cell lung tumors. Study outcomes and limitations: A moderate but significant correlation was observed between local T-cell clonality and local tumor mutational burden (R about 0.35).

Template input was genomic DNA from bulk tumor (600 ng per sample). Widely spaced biopsies, several per primary tumor, were obtained at surgery. Surgery that was curative in intent was performed on patients with untreated, newly diagnosed non-small cell lung cancer. Germline V gene lookup returns CDR1 LNHDA and CDR2 SQIVND (reference sequence). Trimming took off 11 bases at V and 6 bases at J, with 29 bases between the two ends. The length of the CDR3 is 16 residues. A multiplex PCR containing 32 V primers and 13 J primers was used to amplify TCR beta CDR3. TCRdb reanalysed the multiplex PCR reads using MiXCR and keeps one entry per CDR3 protein. The table lists over a thousand distinct CDR3 sequences, about 51% of them singletons, with roughly 15% in the top ten.

The J gene is TRBJ2-7, the V gene TRBV19, with D maybe TRBD1 (5 bases). This TCR derives from a man between 60 and 70 years old with non-small cell lung cancer. The sequenced material came from lung tumor tissue. The CDR3 DNA reads as TGTGCCGGAGAGACACCCGGGCAGGGCCAGGGTATCGAGCAGTACTTC. Residues: CAGETPGQGQGIEQYF.